Given below is one T cell receptor beta chain in context. The V end was cut by 2 bases, the J end by 0 bases, with 17 bases between. This CDR3 has 18 amino acids. Germline loops: CDR1 MGHRA, CDR2 YSYEKL. The data were taken from a study of blood T cell repertoires in COVID-19. Overall study: COVID-19 samples from acute and convalescent phases originated in the United States, Italy and Spain. From T cells, B-cell-depleted T cells, or PBMCs came the material, which was cDNA or gDNA.

Study processing details: How many nucleated cells were present was estimated from reference gene primer amplification. Using immunoSEQ multiplex PCR, the repertoire was profiled, and TCRdb retains in-frame clones only, with some absent. V, J and clone size derive from that table, while D and trimming were established from the DNA sequence. Of roughly 300,000 clones detected, 85% appear once; the ten largest clones hold 6% to 9%. The sequence derives from a human donor in a cohort sampled during active COVID-19. The source material was peripheral blood. V is TRBV4-1 and J is TRBJ1-3; D perhaps matches TRBD1 (6 bases). CDR3 sequence (DNA): TGCGCCAGCAGCCAACAGGGCCAGGGGTCATACTCTGGAAACACCATATATTTT. Translating gives CASSQQGQGSYSGNTIYF.